This T cell receptor (beta chain) was recovered during a study of cytomegalovirus exposure and HLA in healthy donors. PCR was performed using 60 Vbeta and 13 Jbeta primers. Sequencing was performed with immunoSEQ multiplex PCR; in TCRdb, only in-frame clones are kept and a portion is missing. The sample gives about 160,000 clones, approximately 77% of which show up once; less than 3% is in the top ten. The J segment lost 11 bases and the V segment lost 2 bases, leaving 12 bases of the junction unmatched. The CDR3 length is 15 residues. Germline V gene sequence: CDR1 SGHDN, CDR2 FVKESK. The chain has TRBV14 and TRBJ2-1; 7 bases agree with TRBD1. The sample comprised PBMCs. The clonotype originates from a female donor in good health and CMV-seronegative. The CDR3 region is CASSQNGLLRGQQFF. The CDR3 region has the DNA TGTGCCAGCAGCCAAAACGGGCTTTTAAGGGGGCAGCAGTTCTTC.